This T cell receptor (beta chain) stems from a study of cytomegalovirus exposure and HLA in healthy donors. Study-wide findings and caveats: A few of the chains that were CMV-associated were confirmed in vitro to be specific for CMV antigens. Some TCR beta chains (164 of them) were listed as cytomegalovirus-associated.

Healthy bone marrow donors made up the donor group. This donor has no recorded CMV serostatus. The PCR contained 60 Vbeta and 13 Jbeta primers. Some clones are missing from TCRdb's copy, which holds only in-frame ones; the method was immunoSEQ multiplex PCR. In the table there are 65,000 to 95,000 clones, 65% to 80% of which are singletons. Germline CDR1 SNHLY, CDR2 FYNNEI. The CDR3 has 14 amino acids. Between the trimmed V and J ends, which lost 6 bases and 5 bases, there was a span of 13 bases. This clone was picked up a small number of times. What it binds is not known. This sequence originates from a human donor in good health. Sequences were obtained from PBMCs. The chain links TRBV2 to TRBJ2-2; D is possibly TRBD1 (6 bases). This CDR3 is CASSDRDITGELFF. CDR3 DNA: TGTGCCAGCAGCGATCGGGACATAACCGGGGAGCTGTTTTTT.